The subject of this entry is one TCR beta chain. Assay: immunoSEQ multiplex PCR; the TCRdb copy retains only in-frame clones and omits some. The table records 150,000 or so clones, 76% of them present only once. The data belong to a study of blood T cell repertoires in COVID-19. On the study more broadly: Sources were T cells, B-cell-depleted T cells, or PBMCs; the material itself was cDNA or gDNA.

Trimming cost V 3 bases and J 4 bases, with 16 bases left between them. CDR3 length: 15 amino acids. Germline CDR1 SGHNT, CDR2 YYREEE (reference sequence). Sequencing was performed on peripheral blood. This sequence joins TRBV5-4 and TRBJ2-5; D is possibly TRBD2 (6 bases). The receptor's source is a woman over 75 with active or convalescent COVID-19. The CDR3 DNA sequence: TGTGCCAGCAGCTCCACACTAGCAATAGGAGAGACCCAGTACTTC. Amino acids: CASSSTLAIGETQYF.